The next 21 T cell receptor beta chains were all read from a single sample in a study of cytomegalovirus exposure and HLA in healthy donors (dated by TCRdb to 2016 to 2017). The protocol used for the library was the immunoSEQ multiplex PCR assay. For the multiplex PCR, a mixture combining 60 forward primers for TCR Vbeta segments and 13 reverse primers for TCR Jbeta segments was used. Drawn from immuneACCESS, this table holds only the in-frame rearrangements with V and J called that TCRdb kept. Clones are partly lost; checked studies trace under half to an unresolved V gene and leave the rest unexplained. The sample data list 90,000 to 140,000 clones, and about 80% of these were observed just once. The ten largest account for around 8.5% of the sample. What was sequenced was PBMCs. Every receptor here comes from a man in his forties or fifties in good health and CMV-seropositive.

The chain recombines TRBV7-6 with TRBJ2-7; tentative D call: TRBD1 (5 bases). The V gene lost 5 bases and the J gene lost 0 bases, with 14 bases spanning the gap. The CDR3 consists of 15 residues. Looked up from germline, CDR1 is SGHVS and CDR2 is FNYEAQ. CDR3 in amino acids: CASSPGSFSSYEQYF. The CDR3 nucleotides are TGTGCCAGCAGCCCAGGGTCCTTCAGCTCCTACGAGCAGTACTTC.

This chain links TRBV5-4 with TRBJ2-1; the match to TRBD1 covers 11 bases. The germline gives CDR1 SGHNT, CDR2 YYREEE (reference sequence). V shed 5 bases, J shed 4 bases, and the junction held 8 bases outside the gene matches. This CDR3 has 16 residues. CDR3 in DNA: TGTGCCAGCAGTCCAATCTGGGACAGGGGGTACAATGAGCAGTTCTTC. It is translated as CASSPIWDRGYNEQFF. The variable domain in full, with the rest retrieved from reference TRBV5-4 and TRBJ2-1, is ETGVTQSPTHLIKTRGQQVTLRCSSQSGHNTVSWYQQALGQGPQFIFQYYREEENGRGNFPPRFSGLQFPNYSSELNVNALELDDSALYLCASSPIWDRGYNEQFFGPGTRLTVL.

The CDR3: CASSPLGTGSNTGELFF. Written as DNA, the CDR3 is TGTGCCAGCAGCCCTCTCGGGACAGGTTCGAACACCGGGGAGCTGTTTTTT. This chain joins TRBV7-9 and TRBJ2-2, with 8 bases identical to TRBD1. The CDR3 has 17 amino acids. Germline loops: CDR1 SEHNR, CDR2 FQNEAQ (reference sequence). Unmatched junction bases numbered 8, after V lost 5 bases and J lost 0 bases.

The CDR3 protein is CASSSTDRIEGYTF. CDR3 in DNA: TGTGCCAGCAGCTCCACGGACAGGATAGAAGGCTACACCTTC. The rearrangement uses TRBV4-2 and TRBJ1-2, with 7 bases aligning to TRBD1. The germline gives CDR1 LGHNA, CDR2 YNFKEQ. V dropped 5 bases and J dropped 8; count of bases not matched to a gene: 11. The CDR3 contains 14 residues.

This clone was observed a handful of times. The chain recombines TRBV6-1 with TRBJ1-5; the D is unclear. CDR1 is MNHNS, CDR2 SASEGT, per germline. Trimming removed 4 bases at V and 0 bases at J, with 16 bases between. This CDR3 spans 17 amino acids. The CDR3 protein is CASSGVWSLYSNQPQHF. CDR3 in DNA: TGTGCCAGCAGTGGCGTTTGGAGTCTTTATAGCAATCAGCCCCAGCATTTT.

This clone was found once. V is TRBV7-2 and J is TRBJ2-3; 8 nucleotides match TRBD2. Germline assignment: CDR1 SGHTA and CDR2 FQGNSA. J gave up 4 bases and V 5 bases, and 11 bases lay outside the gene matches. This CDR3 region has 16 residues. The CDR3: CASSPTRRGESDTQYF. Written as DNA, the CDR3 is TGTGCCAGCAGCCCCACGAGGCGGGGGGAGTCAGATACGCAGTATTTT.

CDR3 nucleotide sequence: TGTGCCAGCAGTCTTACCGGGGAGCTGTTTTTT. Translating gives CASSLTGELFF. J is TRBJ2-2 and V is TRBV28; no firm D call. The CDR3 loop spans 11 amino acids. CDR1 is MDHEN and CDR2 is SYDVKM in the germline V gene. The V and J ends lost 5 bases and 5 bases respectively, with 3 bases between them.

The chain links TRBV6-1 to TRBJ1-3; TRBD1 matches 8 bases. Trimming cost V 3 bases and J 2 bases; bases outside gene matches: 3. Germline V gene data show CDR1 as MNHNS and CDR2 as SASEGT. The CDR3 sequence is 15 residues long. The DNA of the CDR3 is TGTGCCAGCAGTGACCAGGGGGCGGCTGGAAACACCATATATTTT. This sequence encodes CASSDQGAAGNTIYF.

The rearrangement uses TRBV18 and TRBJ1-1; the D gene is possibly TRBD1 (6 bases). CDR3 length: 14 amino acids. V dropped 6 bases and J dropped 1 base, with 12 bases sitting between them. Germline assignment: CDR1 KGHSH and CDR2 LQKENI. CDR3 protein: CASSALGGNTEAFF. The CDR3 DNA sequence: TGTGCCAGCTCCGCGCTAGGGGGGAACACTGAAGCTTTCTTT.

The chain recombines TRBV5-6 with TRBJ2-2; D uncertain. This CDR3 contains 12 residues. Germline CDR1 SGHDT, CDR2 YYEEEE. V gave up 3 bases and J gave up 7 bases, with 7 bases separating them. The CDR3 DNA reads TGTGCCAGCAGCTCCGAGTTCGGGGAGCTGTTTTTT. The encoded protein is CASSSEFGELFF. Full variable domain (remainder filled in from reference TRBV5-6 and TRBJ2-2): DAGVTQSPTHLIKTRGQQVTLRCSPKSGHDTVSWYQQALGQGPQFIFQYYEEEERQRGNFPDRFSGHQFPNYSSELNVNALLLGDSALYLCASSSEFGELFFGEGSRLTVL.

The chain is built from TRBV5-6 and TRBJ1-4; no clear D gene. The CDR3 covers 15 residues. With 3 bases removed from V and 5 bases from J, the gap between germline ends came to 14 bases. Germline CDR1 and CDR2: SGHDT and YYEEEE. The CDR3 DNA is TGTGCCAGCAGCTCCTTCCGGGTTAGAAATGAAAAACTGTTTTTT. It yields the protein CASSSFRVRNEKLFF. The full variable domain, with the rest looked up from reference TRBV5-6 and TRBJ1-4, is DAGVTQSPTHLIKTRGQQVTLRCSPKSGHDTVSWYQQALGQGPQFIFQYYEEEERQRGNFPDRFSGHQFPNYSSELNVNALLLGDSALYLCASSSFRVRNEKLFFGSGTQLSVL.

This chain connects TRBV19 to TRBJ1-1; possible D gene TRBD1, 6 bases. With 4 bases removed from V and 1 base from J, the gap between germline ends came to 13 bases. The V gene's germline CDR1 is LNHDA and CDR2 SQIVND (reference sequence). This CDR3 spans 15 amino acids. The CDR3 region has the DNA TGTGCCAGTAGTACAAACAGGGTCGGGAACACTGAAGCTTTCTTT. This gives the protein CASSTNRVGNTEAFF.

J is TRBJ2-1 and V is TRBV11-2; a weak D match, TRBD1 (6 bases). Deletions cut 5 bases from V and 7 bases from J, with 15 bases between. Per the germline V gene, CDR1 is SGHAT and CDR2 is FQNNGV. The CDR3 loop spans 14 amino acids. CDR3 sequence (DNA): TGTGCCAGCAGCCCCCTGACAGGCCAGAATGAGCAGTTCTTC. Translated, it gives CASSPLTGQNEQFF.

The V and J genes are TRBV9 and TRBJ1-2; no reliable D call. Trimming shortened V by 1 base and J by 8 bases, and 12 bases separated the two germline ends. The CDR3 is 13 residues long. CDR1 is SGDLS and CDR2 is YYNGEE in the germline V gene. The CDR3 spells CASSVSLVSGYTF. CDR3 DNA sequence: TGTGCCAGCAGCGTATCATTAGTGTCAGGCTACACCTTC.

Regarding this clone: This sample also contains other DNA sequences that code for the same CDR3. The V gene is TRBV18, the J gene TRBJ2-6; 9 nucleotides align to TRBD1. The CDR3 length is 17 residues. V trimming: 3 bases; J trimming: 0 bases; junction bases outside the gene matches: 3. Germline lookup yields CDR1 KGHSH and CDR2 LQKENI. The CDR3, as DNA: TGTGCCAGCTCACCCGGACAGGGGAACTCTGGGGCCAACGTCCTGACTTTC. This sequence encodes CASSPGQGNSGANVLTF. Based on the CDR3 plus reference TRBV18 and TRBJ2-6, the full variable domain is NAGVMQNPRHLVRRRGQEARLRCSPMKGHSHVYWYRQLPEEGLKFMVYLQKENIIDESGMPKERFSAEFPKEGPSILRIQQVVRGDSAAYFCASSPGQGNSGANVLTFGAGSRLTVL.

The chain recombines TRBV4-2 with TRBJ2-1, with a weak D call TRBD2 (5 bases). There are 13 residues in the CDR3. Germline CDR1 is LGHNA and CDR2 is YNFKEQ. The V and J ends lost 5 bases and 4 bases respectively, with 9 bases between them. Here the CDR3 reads CASSKLVYNEQFF. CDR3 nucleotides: TGTGCCAGCAGCAAACTAGTTTACAATGAGCAGTTCTTC.

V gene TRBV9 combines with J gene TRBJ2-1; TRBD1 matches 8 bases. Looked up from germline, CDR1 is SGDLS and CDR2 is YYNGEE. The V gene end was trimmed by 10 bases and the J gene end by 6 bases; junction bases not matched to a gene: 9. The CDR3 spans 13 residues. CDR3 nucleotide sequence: TGTGCCGGAGACAGGGGAATTGGCAATGAGCAGTTCTTC. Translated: CAGDRGIGNEQFF. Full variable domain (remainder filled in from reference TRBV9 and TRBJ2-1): DSGVTQTPKHLITATGQRVTLRCSPRSGDLSVYWYQQSLDQGLQFLIQYYNGEERAKGNILERFSAQQFPDLHSELNLSSLELGDSALYFCAGDRGIGNEQFFGPGTRLTVL.

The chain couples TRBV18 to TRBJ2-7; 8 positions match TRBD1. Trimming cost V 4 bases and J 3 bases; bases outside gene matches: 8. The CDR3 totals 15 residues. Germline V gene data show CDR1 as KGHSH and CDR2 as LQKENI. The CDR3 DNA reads TGTGCCAGCTCACAGTCGACAGGGGCGATCTACGAGCAGTACTTC. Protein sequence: CASSQSTGAIYEQYF.

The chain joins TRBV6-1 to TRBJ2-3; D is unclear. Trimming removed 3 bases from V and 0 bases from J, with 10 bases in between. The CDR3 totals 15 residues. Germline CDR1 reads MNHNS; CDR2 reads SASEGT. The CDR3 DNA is TGTGCCAGCAGTGACGTCAGTGCTAGCACAGATACGCAGTATTTT. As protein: CASSDVSASTDTQYF.

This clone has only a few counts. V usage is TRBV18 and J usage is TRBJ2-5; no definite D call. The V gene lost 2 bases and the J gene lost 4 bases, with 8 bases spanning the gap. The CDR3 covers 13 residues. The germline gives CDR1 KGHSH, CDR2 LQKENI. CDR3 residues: CASSPGLLETQYF. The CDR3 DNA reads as TGTGCCAGCTCACCAGGCCTTTTAGAGACCCAGTACTTC.

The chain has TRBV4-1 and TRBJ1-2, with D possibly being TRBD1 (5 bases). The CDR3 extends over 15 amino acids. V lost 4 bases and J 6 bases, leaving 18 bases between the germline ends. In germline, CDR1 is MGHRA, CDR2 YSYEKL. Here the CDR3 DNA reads TGCGCCAGCAGCCGCGCCCGCCCAGGGAACGATGGCTACACCTTC. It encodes CASSRARPGNDGYTF.